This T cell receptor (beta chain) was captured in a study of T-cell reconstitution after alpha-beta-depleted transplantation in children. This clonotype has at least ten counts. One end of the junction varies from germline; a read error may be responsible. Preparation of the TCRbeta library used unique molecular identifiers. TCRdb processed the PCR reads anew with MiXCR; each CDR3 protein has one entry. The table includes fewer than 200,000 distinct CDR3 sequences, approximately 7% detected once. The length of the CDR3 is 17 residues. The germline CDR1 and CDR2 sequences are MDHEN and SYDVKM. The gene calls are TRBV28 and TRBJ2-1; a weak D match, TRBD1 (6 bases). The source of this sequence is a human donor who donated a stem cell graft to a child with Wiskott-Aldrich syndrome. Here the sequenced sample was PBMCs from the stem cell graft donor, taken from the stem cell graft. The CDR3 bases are TGTGCAAGCAGTTTAATAACAGGGTTCGTATCCTACAATGAGCAGTTCTTC. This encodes CASSLITGFVSYNEQFF.